Below, 14 T cell receptor beta chains from the same sample are listed, as sequenced in a study of beta chain features in type 1 diabetes. Study results and caveats: TCRB CDR3s from Type 1 diabetes patients were moderately but significantly shorter in all four CD4+ subsets.

The entirety of the isolated RNA underwent reverse transcription, so expressed TCRB transcripts were sequenced. The table came from immunoSEQ multiplex PCR; TCRdb's copy has only in-frame clones and leaves some out. This table has some 170,000 clones, about 63% appearing once. Their antigens remain unidentified. Sequencing was done on a sample of naive CD4+ T cells from blood. These receptors were obtained from a man aged 25-45 years with type 1 diabetes.

The CDR3 reads CSVSREAGGKTQYF. The CDR3 DNA follows: TGCAGCGTCTCCAGAGAGGCAGGGGGAAAGACCCAGTACTTC. The V call is TRBV29-1, the J call TRBJ2-5; 7 bases are shared with TRBD1. The CDR3 loop spans 14 amino acids. Per germline, CDR1 SQVTM and CDR2 ANQGSEA. Trimming cost V 6 bases and J 6 bases; bases outside gene matches: 13.

The rearrangement links TRBV7-9 to TRBJ2-5; 11 bases map to TRBD2. The CDR3 is 16 residues long. After removal of 5 bases from V and 5 bases from J, the junction contained 10 bases not matched to a gene. CDR1 and CDR2 (germline): SEHNR, FQNEAQ (reference sequence). CDR3: CASSQQLAGEMETQYF. The CDR3 nucleotides are TGTGCCAGCAGCCAACAACTAGCGGGGGAAATGGAGACCCAGTACTTC.

This clone was found once. The chain employs TRBV7-9 and TRBJ2-5; TRBD1 aligns across 8 bases. This CDR3 spans 14 amino acids. Germline values: CDR1 SEHNR, CDR2 FQNEAQ (reference sequence). Trimming took 1 base from V and 6 from J; bases not matched to a gene: 4. The chain's CDR3 is CASSLEDREKTQYF. DNA of the CDR3: TGTGCCAGCAGCTTAGAGGACAGGGAGAAGACCCAGTACTTC.

The V gene is TRBV11-2, the J gene TRBJ2-7, with D tentatively TRBD1 (5 bases). The CDR3 is made up of 14 amino acids. Germline V lookup: CDR1 SGHAT, CDR2 FQNNGV. Trimming took off 1 base at V and 2 bases at J, with 9 bases between the two ends. The CDR3 loop reads CASSLVYRPYEQYF. CDR3 DNA: TGTGCCAGCAGCTTAGTATACAGGCCCTACGAGCAGTACTTC.

In its sample, this clone was seen once. This chain uses TRBV5-6 with TRBJ2-3; TRBD2 matches at 10 bases. Germline CDR1 SGHDT, CDR2 YYEEEE. Trimming removed 4 bases from V and 1 base from J; junction bases left unmatched: 3. The CDR3 is 15 amino acids. CDR3 DNA sequence: TGTGCCAGCAGCCCCGGGACTAGCGGCACAGATACGCAGTATTTT. It yields the protein CASSPGTSGTDTQYF.

Comment on this clone: The sample holds other DNA sequences that translate to the same CDR3. The DNA for the CDR3 is TGCGCCAGCAGCTTGGGTGCTGATACGCAGTATTTT. Translated, it gives CASSLGADTQYF. The genes are TRBV5-1 and TRBJ2-3; no reliable D call. The CDR3 totals 12 residues. Trimming took 0 bases from V and 6 from J, leaving 5 bases between them. Germline CDR1 and CDR2: SGHRS and YFSETQ.

In its sample, this clone was seen a few times. The rearrangement links TRBV13 to TRBJ2-3; D unclear. CDR3 length: 14 amino acids. V gave up 0 bases and J gave up 2 bases, with 6 bases separating them. Per the germline V gene, CDR1 is PRHDT and CDR2 is FYEKMQ (reference sequence). The CDR3: CASSLGRPTDTQYF. Written as DNA, the CDR3 is TGTGCCAGCAGCTTAGGGAGGCCCACAGATACGCAGTATTTT. The variable domain in full, with the rest retrieved from reference TRBV13 and TRBJ2-3, is AAGVIQSPRHLIKEKRETATLKCYPIPRHDTVYWYQQGPGQDPQFLISFYEKMQSDKGSIPDRFSAQQFSDYHSELNMSSLELGDSALYFCASSLGRPTDTQYFGPGTRLTVL.

This chain uses TRBV7-2 with TRBJ2-3; D may be TRBD1 (6 bases). Germline values: CDR1 SGHTA, CDR2 FQGNSA. Trimming took 5 bases from V and 6 from J, leaving 6 bases between them. The CDR3 is 11 residues long. CDR3 nucleotides: TGTGCCAGCAGCCAGGGGGATACGCAGTATTTT. Translated: CASSQGDTQYF.

The chain has TRBV19 and TRBJ2-6; the D is unclear. CDR1 and CDR2 from the germline V gene are LNHDA and SQIVND (reference sequence). V lost 7 bases, J lost 1 base, and 11 bases lay in between. This CDR3 is built from 15 residues. The CDR3 spells CASTPGVSGANVLTF. For the CDR3, the DNA is TGTGCCAGTACCCCTGGGGTTTCTGGGGCCAACGTCCTGACTTTC.

The chain employs TRBV30 and TRBJ1-2, with D perhaps TRBD1 (5 bases). The CDR3 contains 11 residues. CDR1 and CDR2 from the germline V gene are GTSNPN and SVGIG (reference sequence). Trimming left V 4 bases short and J 8 bases short, with 11 bases between. The CDR3 nucleotides read TGTGCCTGGACCGGGGGTACGGGCTACACCTTC. Its translation: CAWTGGTGYTF.

This chain uses TRBV5-1 with TRBJ2-7, with 7 bases lining up with TRBD1. Germline CDR1 is SGHRS and CDR2 is YFSETQ. The ends lost 1 base at V and 3 bases at J; junction bases unmatched: 7. The CDR3 sequence is 15 residues long. CDR3 loop: CASSLTGTANYEQYF. CDR3 bases: TGCGCCAGCAGCTTGACCGGGACAGCAAACTACGAGCAGTACTTC.

This clone showed up just a few times. V gene TRBV29-1 combines with J gene TRBJ2-3; the match to TRBD1 covers 8 bases. This CDR3 is 12 amino acids long. Germline V gene lookup returns CDR1 SQVTM and CDR2 ANQGSEA. The CDR3 bases are TGCTCCGGGGCAGGGGGCATAGGTACGCAGTATTTT. Protein product: CSGAGGIGTQYF.

This rearrangement joins TRBV5-1 to TRBJ2-1; tentative D call: TRBD1 (5 bases). V lost 1 base to trimming and J lost 7 bases, with 6 bases between them. The CDR3 is 12 residues long. Looked up from germline, CDR1 is SGHRS and CDR2 is YFSETQ. The CDR3 DNA is TGCGCCAGCAGCTTGTCAGGGAATGAGCAGTTCTTC. Translated, it gives CASSLSGNEQFF.

The chain combines TRBV30 with TRBJ2-5; D is perhaps TRBD1 or TRBD2 (5 bases each). Germline V lookup: CDR1 GTSNPN, CDR2 SVGIG (reference sequence). V lost 3 bases and J 3 bases, leaving 11 bases between the germline ends. The CDR3 is 13 residues long. The CDR3 spells CAWSPGTEETQYF. In DNA, the CDR3 is TGTGCCTGGAGCCCCGGGACCGAAGAGACCCAGTACTTC. The full variable domain, its missing parts supplied by reference TRBV30 and TRBJ2-5, is SQTIHQWPATLVQPVGSPLSLECTVEGTSNPNLYWYRQAAGRGLQLLFYSVGIGQISSEVPQNLSASRPQDRQFILSSKKLLLSDSGFYLCAWSPGTEETQYFGPGTRLLVL.